This T cell receptor (beta chain) is drawn from a study of OX40 agonist ivuxolimab in advanced cancers. Across the whole study: Of mixed ages from about 23 to 85 and averaging around 60 years, the group was more than 65% male. Overall study findings and caveats: Dose levels from 0.1 to 3.0 mg/kg saw CD4+ and CD8+ blood T cells expand clonally by week 6. Among the lowest peripheral clonal expansion occurred in 0.1-3.0 mg/kg partial responders.

As to this clone: Its antigen remains unidentified.

TCRdb keeps only in-frame clones here, not all; method: immunoSEQ multiplex PCR. The data show 77,000 or so clones, with 90% seen just once and more than 0.3% held by the top ten. In germline, CDR1 is MDHEN, CDR2 SYDVKM. The V and J ends lost 2 bases and 6 bases, in that order; junction bases with no gene match: 1. The CDR3 is 13 amino acids. This sample comprised CD4+ or CD8+ T cells sorted from blood, obtained in a trial of the OX40 agonist ivuxolimab. The receptor was isolated from an adult with an advanced solid tumor such as melanoma, head and neck, liver or kidney cancer. V and J are TRBV28 and TRBJ2-1, with TRBD1 matching 7 bases. CDR3 loop: CASSLRGLNEQFF. Here the CDR3 DNA reads TGTGCCAGCAGTTTAAGGGGGCTCAATGAGCAGTTCTTC.